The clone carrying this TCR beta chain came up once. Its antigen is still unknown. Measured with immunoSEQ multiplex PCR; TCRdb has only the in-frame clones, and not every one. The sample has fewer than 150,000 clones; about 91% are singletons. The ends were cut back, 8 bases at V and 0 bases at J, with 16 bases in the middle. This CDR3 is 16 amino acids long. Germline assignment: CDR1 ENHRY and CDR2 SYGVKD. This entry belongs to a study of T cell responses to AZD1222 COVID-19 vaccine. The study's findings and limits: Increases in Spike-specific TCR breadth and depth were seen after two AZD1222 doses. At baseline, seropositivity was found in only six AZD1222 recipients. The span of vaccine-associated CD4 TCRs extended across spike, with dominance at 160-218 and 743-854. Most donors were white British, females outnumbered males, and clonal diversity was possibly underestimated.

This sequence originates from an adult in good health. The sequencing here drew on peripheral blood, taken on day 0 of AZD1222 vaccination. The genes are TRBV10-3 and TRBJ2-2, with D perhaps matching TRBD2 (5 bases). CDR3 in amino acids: CAIRPGGRTNTGELFF. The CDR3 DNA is TGTGCCATCCGACCCGGAGGCAGGACGAACACCGGGGAGCTGTTTTTT.